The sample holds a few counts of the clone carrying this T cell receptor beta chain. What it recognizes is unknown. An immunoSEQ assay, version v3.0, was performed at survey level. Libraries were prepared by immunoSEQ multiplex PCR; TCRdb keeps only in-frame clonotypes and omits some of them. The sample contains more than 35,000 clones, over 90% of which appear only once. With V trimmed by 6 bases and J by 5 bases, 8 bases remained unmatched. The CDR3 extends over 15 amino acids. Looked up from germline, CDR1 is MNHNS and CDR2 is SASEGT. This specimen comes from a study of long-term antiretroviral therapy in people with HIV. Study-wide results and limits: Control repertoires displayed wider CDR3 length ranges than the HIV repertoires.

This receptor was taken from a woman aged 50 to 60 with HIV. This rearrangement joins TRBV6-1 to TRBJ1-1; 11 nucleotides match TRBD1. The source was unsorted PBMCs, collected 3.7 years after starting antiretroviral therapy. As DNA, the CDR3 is TGTGCCAGCAGGGTAAGGACAGGGGGCAGGACTGAAGCTTTCTTT. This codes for CASRVRTGGRTEAFF.